Presented here are 7 T cell receptor beta chains from one specimen sequenced in a study of cytomegalovirus exposure and HLA in healthy donors. With 60 Vbeta and 13 Jbeta primers, the PCR was carried out. Here immunoSEQ multiplex PCR was the method, and the copy in TCRdb shows in-frame clones only, minus some. Found here are some 130,000 clones, 79% of them singletons; the top ten hold 1.5% to 2.5%. Sequencing used PBMCs. Every receptor here comes from a man in his late teens or twenties in good health and CMV-seronegative.

The chain couples TRBV4-3 to TRBJ2-3; 12 bases fit TRBD2. The CDR3 contains 21 residues. V lost 0 bases and J lost 4; bases outside the gene matches: 17. In germline, CDR1 is LGHNA, CDR2 YSLEER. The CDR3 here is CASSQDLGLAGGPMSPDTQYF. CDR3 coding DNA: TGCGCCAGCAGCCAAGATTTGGGCCTAGCGGGAGGGCCAATGTCTCCAGATACGCAGTATTTT.

This chain links TRBV2 with TRBJ1-6; D might be TRBD1 (5 bases). V was trimmed by 4 bases and J by 6 bases, leaving 10 bases between them. The germline V gene has CDR1 SNHLY and CDR2 FYNNEI. The CDR3 length is 14 residues. The DNA of the CDR3 is TGTGCCAGCAGTGGAGGAGACAGTAATTCACCCCTCCACTTT. Protein sequence: CASSGGDSNSPLHF.

The chain recombines TRBV7-3 with TRBJ2-2; TRBD1 matches 9 bases. This CDR3 is 16 amino acids long. In germline, CDR1 is SGHTA, CDR2 FQGTGA. V trimming: 1 base; J trimming: 5 bases; junction bases outside the gene matches: 5. The CDR3 region is CASSLMGQGGTGELFF. CDR3 DNA: TGTGCCAGCAGCTTAATGGGACAGGGCGGAACCGGGGAGCTGTTTTTT.

The chain joins TRBV9 to TRBJ1-2, with D maybe TRBD1 (5 bases). Between the trimmed V and J ends, which lost 3 bases and 2 bases, there was a span of 8 bases. Germline V gene sequence: CDR1 SGDLS, CDR2 YYNGEE. The CDR3 loop spans 13 amino acids. DNA of the CDR3: TGTGCCAGCAGCGGAAGACAGAACTATGGCTACACCTTC. Its translation: CASSGRQNYGYTF.

This chain uses TRBV7-6 with TRBJ1-3; no clear D gene. The CDR3 has 16 residues. Trimming stripped 5 bases from V and 3 bases from J, with 17 bases between. Germline assignment: CDR1 SGHVS and CDR2 FNYEAQ. CDR3 nucleotide sequence: TGTGCCAGCAGCCCTCGACATCCCATGCATGGAAACACCATATATTTT. Translation gives CASSPRHPMHGNTIYF.

The genes are TRBV19 and TRBJ1-5; 7 bases line up with TRBD1. The CDR3 has 15 residues. CDR1 is LNHDA and CDR2 is SQIVND in the germline V gene (reference sequence). V trimming: 6 bases; J trimming: 4 bases; junction bases outside the gene matches: 9. The CDR3, as DNA: TGTGCCAGTAGGGGACGGGACAGAGAAAATCAGCCCCAGCATTTT. Encoded protein: CASRGRDRENQPQHF.

V and J are TRBV4-3 and TRBJ1-1; TRBD1 matches at 8 bases. After removal of 4 bases from V and 2 bases from J, the junction contained 3 bases not matched to a gene. The CDR3 is 14 residues long. Germline V gives CDR1 LGHNA, CDR2 YSLEER. The CDR3 is CASSPTGGNTEAFF. The CDR3 DNA follows: TGCGCCAGCAGCCCTACAGGGGGAAACACTGAAGCTTTCTTT.